This passage covers 10 T cell receptor beta chains from one sample sequenced in a study of response to subunit inactivated influenza vaccine. In TCRdb, the RT-PCR reads were re-called with MiXCR into one record per CDR3 protein. The sample includes 550,000 to 800,000 distinct CDR3 sequences, 15% to 17% seen only once; the top ten take approximately 10%. The sequencing here drew on PBMCs from blood, taken 12 days after vaccination. The source is a man between 45 and 60 years old who received an inactivated influenza vaccine.

The rearrangement joins TRBV19 to TRBJ2-3; D gene unclear. V lost 2 bases, J lost 2 bases, and 11 bases lay in between. The CDR3 consists of 15 residues. In germline, CDR1 is LNHDA, CDR2 SQIVND (reference sequence). CDR3 protein: CASSITPAFTDTQYF. CDR3 DNA sequence: TGTGCCAGTAGTATAACCCCAGCGTTCACAGATACGCAGTATTTT.

J is TRBJ2-5 and V is TRBV24-1; 7 bases are shared with TRBD1. V shed 7 bases and J 2 bases; nucleotides not matched to a gene: 3. Germline CDR1 KGHDR, CDR2 SFDVKD. The CDR3 covers 13 residues. The CDR3 loop is CATRGTDQETQYF. Written as DNA, the CDR3 is TGTGCCACCAGGGGGACAGATCAAGAGACCCAGTACTTC.

This chain links TRBV20-1 with TRBJ1-5; the D gene is possibly TRBD1 (6 bases). Trimming took off 3 bases at V and 1 base at J, with 10 bases between the two ends. Germline loops: CDR1 DFQATT, CDR2 SNEGSKA (reference sequence). The CDR3 spans 14 residues. The CDR3 reads CSASGQTSNQPQHF. The CDR3 DNA is TGCAGTGCTAGCGGACAGACAAGCAATCAGCCCCAGCATTTT.

This clonotype showed up many times. The gene calls are TRBV15 and TRBJ1-1; D not resolved. Germline V gene lookup returns CDR1 LNHNV and CDR2 YYDKDF (reference sequence). Trimming stripped 3 bases from V and 0 bases from J, with 2 bases between. CDR3 size: 12 residues. The CDR3 here is CATSSMNTEAFF. Written as DNA, the CDR3 is TGTGCCACCAGCAGTATGAACACTGAAGCTTTCTTT.

This sequence joins TRBV11-2 and TRBJ2-7; TRBD1 matches 7 bases. CDR3 length equals 15 residues. V gave up 5 bases and J gave up 0 bases; unmatched junction bases: 7. The germline V gene encodes CDR1 SGHAT and CDR2 FQNNGV. The CDR3 DNA sequence: TGTGCCAGCAGCCCACTTAGGGGGCACTCCTACGAGCAGTACTTC. Its protein is CASSPLRGHSYEQYF.

This clonotype was recorded at least ten times. The chain carries TRBV5-1 and TRBJ1-1; 8 bases agree with TRBD1. The CDR3 covers 14 residues. In germline, CDR1 is SGHRS, CDR2 YFSETQ. The V and J ends lost 4 bases and 4 bases, in that order; junction bases with no gene match: 6. The CDR3 DNA reads TGCGCCAGCAGCAAAAAAGACAGGGGCACTGAAGCTTTCTTT. Amino acids: CASSKKDRGTEAFF.

A few counts support this clonotype. V usage is TRBV7-9 and J usage is TRBJ2-3; 12 nucleotides agree with TRBD2. CDR1 and CDR2 from the germline V gene are SEHNR and FQNEAQ (reference sequence). V was clipped by 5 bases and J by 1 base; unmatched bases: 4. The CDR3 totals 16 residues. CDR3 DNA: TGTGCCAGCAGCCACTGGACTAGCGGGGGCACAGATACGCAGTATTTT. Translating it yields CASSHWTSGGTDTQYF.

Only a few counts were recorded for this clonotype. The chain combines TRBV2 with TRBJ2-7; 10 nucleotides agree with TRBD2. The germline CDR1 and CDR2 sequences are SNHLY and FYNNEI. CDR3 length: 14 residues. With 6 bases clipped from V and 4 bases from J, the junction kept 6 bases outside the gene matches. The CDR3 is CASRSLAGRYEQYF. CDR3 bases: TGTGCCAGCAGATCACTAGCGGGAAGGTACGAGCAGTACTTC.

The rearrangement links TRBV6-1 to TRBJ2-2; TRBD1 aligns across 10 bases. The length of the CDR3 is 16 residues. The ends lost 7 bases at V and 4 bases at J; junction bases unmatched: 9. Germline V lookup: CDR1 MNHNS, CDR2 SASEGT. For the CDR3, the DNA is TGTGCCAGCACTAAACTGCGGACAGGGGGCACCGGGGAGCTGTTTTTT. The encoded protein is CASTKLRTGGTGELFF.

V gene TRBV7-9 combines with J gene TRBJ2-7; 9 bases align to TRBD1. The CDR3 consists of 16 residues. CDR1 SEHNR and CDR2 FQNEAQ come from the germline V gene (reference sequence). The CDR3 region is CPTNKWGQGRAYEQYF. CDR3 coding DNA: TGTCCCACCAACAAATGGGGACAGGGAAGGGCCTACGAGCAGTACTTC.